This TCR beta chain was documented in a study of shared clonotypes between healthy human individuals. Study-wide results and caveats: Generation of non-shared clonotypes was less probable than generation of clonotypes shared by all four donors. Though the depth was large, rarefaction showed that sorted-subset sequencing was incomplete. The naive CD4 repertoires of a few donors were compared, and roughly 5.1% of clonotypes were shared. Compared with memory subsets, naive subsets generally had larger estimated richness.

On this clone itself: Antigen specificity is unknown.

V was shortened by 4 bases and J by 3 bases, with 19 bases between the two germline ends. This CDR3 is built from 16 residues. Germline assignment: CDR1 SNHLY and CDR2 FYNNEI. Data came from immunoSEQ multiplex PCR; TCRdb stores just in-frame clones and leaves some out. The sample includes around 2,000,000 clones, just under 95% of them seen just once. CD45RO-negative, CCR7-positively selected cells formed the naive CD8 fraction, excluding terminally differentiated effector memory CD45RA+ cells. Sequenced: naive CD8+ T cells sorted from blood. The chain is built from TRBV2 and TRBJ2-7; maybe TRBD1 (6 bases). The TCR comes from a man between 18 and 35 years old in good health. The CDR3 nucleotides are TGTGCCAGCAGTGCGGGTGGGCAGGGGAAGAGCTACGAGCAGTACTTC. The encoded protein is CASSAGGQGKSYEQYF.